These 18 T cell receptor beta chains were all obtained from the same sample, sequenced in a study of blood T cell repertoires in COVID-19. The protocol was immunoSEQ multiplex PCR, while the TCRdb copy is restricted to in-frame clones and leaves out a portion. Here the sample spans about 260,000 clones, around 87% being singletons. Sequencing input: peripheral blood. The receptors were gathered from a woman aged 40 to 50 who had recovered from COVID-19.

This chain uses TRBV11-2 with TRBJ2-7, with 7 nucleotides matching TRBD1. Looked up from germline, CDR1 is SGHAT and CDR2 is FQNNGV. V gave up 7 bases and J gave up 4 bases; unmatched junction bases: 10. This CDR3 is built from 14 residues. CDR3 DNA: TGTGCCAGCAACCTAGGGGGCGAGAAATACGAGCAGTACTTC. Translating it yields CASNLGGEKYEQYF.

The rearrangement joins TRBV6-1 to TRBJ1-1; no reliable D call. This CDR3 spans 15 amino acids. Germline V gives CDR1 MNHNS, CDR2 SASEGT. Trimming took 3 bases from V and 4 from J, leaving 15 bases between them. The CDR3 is CASSDLDSESTEAFF. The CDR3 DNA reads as TGTGCCAGCAGTGACCTGGACTCGGAGAGCACTGAAGCTTTCTTT.

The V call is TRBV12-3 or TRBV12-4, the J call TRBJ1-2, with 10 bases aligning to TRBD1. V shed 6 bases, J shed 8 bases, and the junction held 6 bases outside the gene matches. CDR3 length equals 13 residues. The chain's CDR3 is CASSQTGGGGYTF. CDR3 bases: TGTGCCAGCAGCCAGACAGGGGGCGGGGGCTACACCTTC.

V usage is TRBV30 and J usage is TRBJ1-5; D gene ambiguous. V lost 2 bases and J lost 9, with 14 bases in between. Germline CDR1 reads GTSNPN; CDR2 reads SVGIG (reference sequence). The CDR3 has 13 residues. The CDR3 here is CAWSLTPGLPQHF. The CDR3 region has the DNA TGTGCCTGGAGTCTCACCCCGGGTTTGCCCCAGCATTTT.

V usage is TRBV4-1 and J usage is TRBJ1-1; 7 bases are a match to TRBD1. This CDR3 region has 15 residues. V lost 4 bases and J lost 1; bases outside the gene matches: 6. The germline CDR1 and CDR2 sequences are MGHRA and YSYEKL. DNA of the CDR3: TGCGCCAGCAGCCGTGAGGGACAGCGGAACACTGAAGCTTTCTTT. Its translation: CASSREGQRNTEAFF.

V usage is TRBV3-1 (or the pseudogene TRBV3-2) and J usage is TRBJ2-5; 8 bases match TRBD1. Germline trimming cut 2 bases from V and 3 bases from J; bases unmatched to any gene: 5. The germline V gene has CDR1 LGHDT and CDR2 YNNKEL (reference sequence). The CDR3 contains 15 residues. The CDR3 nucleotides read TGTGCCAGCAGCCAATCCCACAGGGGGGAAGAGACCCAGTACTTC. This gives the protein CASSQSHRGEETQYF.

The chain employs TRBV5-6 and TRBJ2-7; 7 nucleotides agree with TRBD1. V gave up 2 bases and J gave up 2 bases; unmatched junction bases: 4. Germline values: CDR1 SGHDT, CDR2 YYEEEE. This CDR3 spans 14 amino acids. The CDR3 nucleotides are TGTGCCAGCAGCTTAGGGACAGTTCCCTACGAGCAGTACTTC. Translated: CASSLGTVPYEQYF.

DNA for the CDR3: TGTGCCAGCAGCCGAGACAGGTTTCCTTATAATTCACCCCTCCACTTT. Translated: CASSRDRFPYNSPLHF. The chain uses TRBV3-1 (or the pseudogene TRBV3-2) and TRBJ1-6; D possibly corresponds to TRBD1 (6 bases). Trimming took 4 bases from V and 4 from J, leaving 14 bases between them. The CDR3 is 16 amino acids. Per the germline V gene, CDR1 is LGHDT and CDR2 is YNNKEL (reference sequence).

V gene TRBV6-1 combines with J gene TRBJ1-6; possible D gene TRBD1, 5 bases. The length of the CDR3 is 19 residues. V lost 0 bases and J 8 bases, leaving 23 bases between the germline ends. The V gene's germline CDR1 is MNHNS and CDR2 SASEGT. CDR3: CASSEALYPGKGWDSPLHF. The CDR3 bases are TGTGCCAGCAGTGAAGCGCTTTACCCTGGGAAGGGGTGGGATTCACCCCTCCACTTT.

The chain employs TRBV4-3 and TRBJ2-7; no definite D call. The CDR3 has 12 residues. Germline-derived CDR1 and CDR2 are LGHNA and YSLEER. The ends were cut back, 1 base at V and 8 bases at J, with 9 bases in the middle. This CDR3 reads CASSQGSTKQYF. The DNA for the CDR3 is TGCGCCAGCAGCCAAGGTAGCACCAAGCAGTACTTC.

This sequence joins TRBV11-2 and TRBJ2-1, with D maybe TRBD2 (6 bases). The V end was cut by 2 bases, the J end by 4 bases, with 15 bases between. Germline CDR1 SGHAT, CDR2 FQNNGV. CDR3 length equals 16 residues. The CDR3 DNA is TGTGCCAGCAGCTTATCGGCTAGCGAGGTATACAATGAGCAGTTCTTC. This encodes CASSLSASEVYNEQFF.

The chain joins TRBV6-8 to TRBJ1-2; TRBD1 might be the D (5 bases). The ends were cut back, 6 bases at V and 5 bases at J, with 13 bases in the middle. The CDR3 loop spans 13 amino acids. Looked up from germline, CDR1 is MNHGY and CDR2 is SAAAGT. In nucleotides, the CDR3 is TGTGCCAGCAGATTCGACAGCGGGTATGGCTACACCTTC. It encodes CASRFDSGYGYTF.

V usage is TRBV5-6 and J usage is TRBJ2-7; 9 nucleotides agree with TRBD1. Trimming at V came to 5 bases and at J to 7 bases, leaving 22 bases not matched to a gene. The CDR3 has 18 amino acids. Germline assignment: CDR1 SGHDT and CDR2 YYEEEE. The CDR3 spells CASSRGNRGRKVAGEQYF. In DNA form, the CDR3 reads TGTGCCAGCAGTAGGGGAAACAGGGGGCGCAAGGTTGCGGGAGAGCAGTACTTC.

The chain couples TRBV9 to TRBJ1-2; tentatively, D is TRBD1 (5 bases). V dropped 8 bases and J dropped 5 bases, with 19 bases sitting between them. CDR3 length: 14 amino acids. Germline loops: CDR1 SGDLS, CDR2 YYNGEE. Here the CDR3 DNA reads TGTGCCAGTGGGGCAGGGCAATTAGGGTATGGCTACACCTTC. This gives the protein CASGAGQLGYGYTF.

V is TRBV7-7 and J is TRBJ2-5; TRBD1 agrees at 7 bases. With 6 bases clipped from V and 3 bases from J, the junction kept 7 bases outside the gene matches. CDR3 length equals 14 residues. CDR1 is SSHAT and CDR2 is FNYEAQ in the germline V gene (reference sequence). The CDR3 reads CASSPTGTEETQYF. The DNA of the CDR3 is TGTGCCAGCAGTCCGACAGGGACCGAAGAGACCCAGTACTTC. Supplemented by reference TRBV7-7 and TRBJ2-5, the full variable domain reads GAGVSQSPRYKVTKRGQDVTLRCDPISSHATLYWYQQALGQGPEFLTYFNYEAQPDKSGLPSDRFSAERPEGSISTLTIQRTEQRDSAMYRCASSPTGTEETQYFGPGTRLLVL.

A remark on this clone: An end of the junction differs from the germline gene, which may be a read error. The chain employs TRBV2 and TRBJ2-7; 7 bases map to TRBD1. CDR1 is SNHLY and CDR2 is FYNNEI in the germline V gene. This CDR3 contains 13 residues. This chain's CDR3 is CASSASGTANFNF. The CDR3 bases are TGTGCCAGCAGCGCATCCGGGACAGCTAATTTTAACTTC.

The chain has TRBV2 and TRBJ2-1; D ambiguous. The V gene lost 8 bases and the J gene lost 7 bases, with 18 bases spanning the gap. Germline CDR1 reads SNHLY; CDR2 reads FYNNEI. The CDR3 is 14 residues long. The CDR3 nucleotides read TGTGCCAGCCTCGGGTCCCACCTAGAGAATGAGCAGTTCTTC. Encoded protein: CASLGSHLENEQFF.

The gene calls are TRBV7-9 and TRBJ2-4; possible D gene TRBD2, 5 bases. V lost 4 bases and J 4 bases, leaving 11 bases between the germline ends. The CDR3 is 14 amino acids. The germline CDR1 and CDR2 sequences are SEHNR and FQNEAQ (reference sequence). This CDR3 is CASSSTPGKNIQYF. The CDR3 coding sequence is TGTGCCAGCAGCTCAACGCCGGGGAAAAACATTCAGTACTTC.